Included here is one T cell receptor beta chain sequence, with context. Per the study methods: Estimation of nucleated cell counts relied on the amplification of reference gene primers. Repertoires were generated with immunoSEQ multiplex PCR, while TCRdb's copy carries only in-frame clones and drops some. Clonal size and the V and J genes are those of that table, whereas D and trimming came from the DNA. The sample lists about 370,000 clones; about 89% were seen once. Seattle enrolled patients during active infection and tracked them longitudinally. These data come from a study of blood T cell repertoires in COVID-19. On the study more broadly: Samples representing acute and convalescent COVID-19 were sourced from the United States, Italy and Spain.

Trimming took 5 bases from V and 5 from J, leaving 18 bases between them. The CDR3 is 15 amino acids. Germline V gives CDR1 MNHEY, CDR2 SMNVEV (reference sequence). V and J are TRBV27 and TRBJ1-2, with D perhaps TRBD1 (5 bases). The sample taken for sequencing was peripheral blood. The sequence derives from a woman aged 25-40 years with COVID-19, enrolled during active disease. CDR3 bases: TGTGCCAGCAGTCGACAGCCCGGAGATCCATATGGCTACACCTTC. Amino acid sequence: CASSRQPGDPYGYTF.